The clone carrying this TCR beta chain has a handful of counts. Its antigen remains unknown. The same CDR3 can be traced to other DNA sequences in this sample. These data originate in a study of beta chain features in type 1 diabetes. Every bit of the isolated RNA underwent reverse transcription, so sequencing read expressed TCRB transcripts. Measured with immunoSEQ multiplex PCR; TCRdb has only the in-frame clones, and not every one. The sample includes around 97,000 clones, 28% of them seen just once. The V gene end was trimmed by 4 bases and the J gene end by 3 bases; junction bases not matched to a gene: 7. The germline gives CDR1 SGDLS, CDR2 YYNGEE. The CDR3 sequence is 15 residues long. Notes on the study in general: The naive, central memory and Treg TCRB repertoires looked more alike in patients than they did in healthy donors. All four CD4+ subsets of Type 1 diabetes patients contained TCRB CDR3s that were moderately but significantly shorter. In cDNA sequencing, cells with high TCR expression could be over-represented.

The specimen sequenced was central memory CD4+ T cells from blood. The chain combines TRBV9 with TRBJ2-3, with TRBD1 matching 8 bases. The TCR comes from a woman under 30 with type 1 diabetes. The CDR3 DNA follows: TGTGCCAGCAGCCTCCGGACAGGGAGTACAGATACGCAGTATTTT. Translated, it gives CASSLRTGSTDTQYF.